This is a list of T cell receptor beta chains from one sample in a study of OX40 agonist ivuxolimab in advanced cancers. TCRdb's copy holds only in-frame clones and misses some; the assay was immunoSEQ multiplex PCR. The table records about 94,000 clones, roughly 91% of them present only once. The sequenced sample was CD4+ or CD8+ T cells sorted from blood, obtained in a trial of the OX40 agonist ivuxolimab. These receptors all stem from an adult with an advanced solid tumor such as melanoma, head and neck, liver or kidney cancer. Both conserved end residues are part of each CDR3. D genes are given only for firm matches.

-,TRBV25-1,TRBJ1-4,CASSLKGGLELFF,TGTGCCAGCAGCTTAAAGGGGGGCTTGGAACTGTTTTTT
-,TRBV5-1,TRBJ2-2,CASSLSVTGELFF,TGCGCCAGCAGCCTGTCAGTTACCGGGGAGCTGTTTTTT
-,TRBV9,TRBJ1-6,CASSVGQGDSPLHF,TGTGCCAGCAGCGTAGGGCAGGGTGATTCACCCCTCCACTTT
TRBD2,TRBV7-3,TRBJ2-5,CASSSKGSLAQETQYF,TGTGCCAGCAGCTCCAAAGGGTCACTAGCGCAAGAGACCCAGTACTTC
-,TRBV10-3,TRBJ2-7,CAISEPTGKYEQYF,TGTGCCATCAGTGAGCCCACGGGGAAGTACGAGCAGTACTTC
-,TRBV7-9,TRBJ2-2,CASSLSPGRAGGELFF,TGTGCCAGCAGCTTATCCCCCGGCAGGGCGGGGGGGGAGCTGTTTTTT
-,TRBV18,TRBJ1-1,CASLPQVRTEAFF,TGTGCCAGCTTACCCCAAGTTAGGACTGAAGCTTTCTTT
TRBD2,TRBV7-3,TRBJ2-7,CASSLLIGLAGINYEQYF,TGTGCCAGCAGCTTACTAATAGGACTAGCGGGGATAAACTACGAGCAGTACTTC
TRBD2,TRBV5-4,TRBJ2-3,CASSGASGGPDTQYF,TGTGCCAGCAGCGGTGCTAGCGGGGGGCCCGATACGCAGTATTTT
-,TRBV27,TRBJ1-6,CASSLGDQISPLHF,TGTGCCAGCAGTTTAGGGGACCAAATTTCACCCCTCCACTTT
TRBD2,TRBV7-6,TRBJ2-3,CASSFAGGTDTQYF,TGTGCCAGCAGCTTCGCGGGAGGCACAGATACGCAGTATTTT
TRBD2,TRBV5-4,TRBJ2-1,CASSMRTSGGAEQFF,TGTGCCAGCAGCATGCGGACTAGCGGGGGGGCCGAGCAGTTCTTC
TRBD1,TRBV25-1,TRBJ1-2,CASSGGDRVSSGYTF,TGTGCCAGCAGTGGGGGGGACAGGGTCTCTTCTGGCTACACCTTC
-,TRBV7-2,TRBJ1-2,CASSFGPQVLYGYTF,TGTGCCAGCAGCTTCGGTCCCCAGGTCCTCTATGGCTACACCTTC
-,TRBV11-2,TRBJ2-5,CASSSLKGVGETQYF,TGTGCCAGCAGCTCACTAAAAGGGGTAGGGGAGACCCAGTACTTC